Reported below is one T cell receptor beta chain. Its specificity is unknown. The sample contains more than one DNA sequence encoding this CDR3. The repertoire was sequenced with immunoSEQ multiplex PCR; TCRdb's copy has only in-frame clones and lacks some. The sample comprises 2 million to 2.5 million clones, around 92% of which are singletons, and 0.37% rests with the top ten. Germline CDR1 and CDR2: MNHEY and SVGAGI. The CDR3 spans 15 residues. Trimming cost V 0 bases and J 2 bases; bases outside gene matches: 1. This entry comes from a study of shared clonotypes between healthy human individuals. Overall study findings and caveats: When naive CD4 clonotypes were compared across a few donors, about 5% were shared.

The gene calls are TRBV6-5 and TRBJ2-7, with 10 bases aligning to TRBD2. The clonotype originates from a man aged 18 to 29 in good health. Some clones in this sample may be carry-over from other donors' samples. The sequencing input was naive CD4+ T cells from PBMCs. Subset meaning: CD45RA+ positively selected. The CDR3 region has the DNA TGTGCCAGCAGTTACTCCGGACTAGCGGCCTACGAGCAGTACTTC. This gives the protein CASSYSGLAAYEQYF.